This T cell receptor (beta chain) comes out of a study of shared clonotypes between healthy human individuals (dated by TCRdb to 2020 to 2021). Regarding the study in general: A couple of women and a few men aged 18 to 49 years were included in the cohort. To increase sequencing depth and limit assay-specific biases, TCR repertoire library preparation and sequencing were carried out by different laboratories using diverse techniques. To estimate repertoire size and how much clonotypes are shared between individuals, the study performed deep sequencing of blood TCR repertoires from 4 to 6 healthy adults. For each donor, three plates each were used for CD4 naive and CD4 memory, two plates were used for CD8 naive, and one plate was used for CD8 memory. Each donor's leukapheresis produced roughly between about 0.8 and 10 billion PBMCs. Study-level results and caveats: Even with the large sequencing depth, rarefaction of the sorted-subset datasets indicated that sequencing was incomplete. When a few donors were compared, the shared fraction of clonotypes was roughly 4.8% for naive CD4, less than 4% for naive CD8, more than 2% for memory CD4, and 0.35% to 0.4% for memory CD8. Based on pairwise subsampling, the degree of clonotype sharing among donors was expected to be affected by sequencing depth. Compared with non-shared clonotypes, clonotypes shared by all four sorted-subset donors had higher generation probabilities. Sampling was restricted to blood, and TCR repertoires in tissues likely differ from the TCR repertoires found in blood. Because the study included only a small number of donors, the genetic and exposure-history diversity represented was limited. Estimated clonotype richness was generally larger for naive than for memory subsets.

From its cysteine to its phenylalanine, the CDR3 spans 18 amino acids. The retained sequence is limited to the CDR3, 54 bases, with the frame set at the first base. Per the germline V gene, SGDLS is the CDR1 and YYNGEE is the CDR2. V has 0 bases trimmed and J has 4 bases trimmed; junction bases matching no gene number 8. On this clone itself: What antigen it recognizes has not been identified. No much larger clone exists at a distance of one base, and base qualities are not known.

TCR CDR3 regions were amplified from genomic DNA by multiplex PCR using the deep immunoSEQ assay. For each cell subset, the extracted genomic DNA was distributed evenly across all wells of several immunoSEQ 96-well plates, and each plate served as one replicate. For sorted subsets, roughly 200 ng genomic DNA, equal to about 30,000 T cell genomes, was loaded into each replicate PCR. The purified libraries were quantified using a Qubit 3.0 fluorometer, sized with a Bioanalyzer 2100, and then quantified again using the KAPA Library Quantification kit. A separate single-read 150-cycle Illumina NextSeq 550 flow cell was used to sequence each immunoSEQ 96-well plate. The study's own analysis went as follows. Because the immunoSEQ output held only junctional sequences and lacked quality scores, the filtering could not match the filtering applied to full-length reads. To assign V/J genes and CDR3, sequences were annotated against IMGT germline references using PyIR, a Python wrapper for IgBLAST v1.9. Any read was removed if the V/J assignment was weak (E-value above 1e-6), the CDR3 was missing, or the read contained stop codons, out-of-frame junctions, or ambiguous translated residues. A V3J clonotype was defined by an identical inferred V gene, J gene, and CDR3 amino acid sequence. Percentage overlap between repertoires was calculated by dividing the number of shared unique clonotypes by the size of the smaller repertoire. RTK rarefaction, the Chao1 estimator, and Recon v2.1 estimates of unobserved clonotypes were used to assess repertoire richness. OLGA was used to compute generation probabilities for all TCRbeta clonotypes that the gDNA method yielded from several donors. TCRdb obtained this table from immuneACCESS and retained in-frame rearrangements with V and J assigned. These tables miss some clones; where compared with another copy, unresolved V genes account for less than half of the shortfall, and the remainder is unexplained. For V, J and clone size, that table is used; D and trimming come from the DNA. A total of more than 2,000,000 clones appear in this sample, approximately 95% of them only once. The ten largest account for approximately 0.4% of the sample.

The donors were healthy, HIV-negative adults with no recently reported acute infections or vaccinations. Every donor was a Caucasian adult living in Nashville, Tennessee, USA. Magnetic negative selection was used to enrich CD4+ T cells, after which naive cells were positively selected on CD45RA and the negative fraction became the memory subset. Blood was collected by leukapheresis, and PBMCs were isolated by Ficoll-Histopaque density gradient centrifugation and then cryopreserved in liquid nitrogen vapor phase. Purity and quantity of every magnetically sorted T cell population were checked by analytical flow cytometry. Genomic DNA was isolated from each sorted fraction and quantified by UV absorbance on a Nanodrop 2000c.

The chain uses TRBV9 and TRBJ2-1, with TRBD2 identical over 12 junction bases. This clonotype was obtained from a man in his late teens or twenties in good health. Some clones in this sample may be carry-over from other donors' samples. Sequenced: naive CD4+ T cells from PBMCs. In light of the paper, this sample's cell subset or site label describes: CD45RA+ positively selected. CDR3 loop: CASSVVGLAGGGYNEQFF. The DNA sequence follows: TGTGCCAGCAGCGTAGTGGGGCTAGCGGGAGGGGGATACAATGAGCAGTTCTTC.